The rows below give T cell receptor beta chains drawn from one sample of a study of T cell responses to AZD1222 COVID-19 vaccine. Clones were read by immunoSEQ multiplex PCR, and TCRdb kept only the in-frame ones, dropping some. The table has approximately 45,000 clones, 80% to 90% seen once. The material sequenced was peripheral blood, taken 28 days after the second AZD1222 dose. Source of these receptors: an adult who received the AZD1222 COVID-19 vaccine. Both conserved end residues are part of each CDR3. A D gene is named only where the DNA matches it firmly. Size is stated for part of the rows, as once, few or many counts, or as a class when the clone is expanded.

v_gene: TRBV5-1; j_gene: TRBJ2-7; d_gene: TRBD2; abundance: NA; CDR3nt: TGCGCCAGCAGCTTGTCACTAGCGGGAGTAAACGAGCAGTACTTC; CDR3aa: CASSLSLAGVNEQYF
v_gene: TRBV30; j_gene: TRBJ1-5; d_gene: NA; abundance: NA; CDR3nt: TGTGCCTGGGCGGGACTTGTTGATCAGCCCCAGCATTTT; CDR3aa: CAWAGLVDQPQHF
v_gene: TRBV19; j_gene: TRBJ2-7; d_gene: NA; abundance: NA; CDR3nt: TGTGCCAGTAGTATAGGTGGGGAGCAGTACTTC; CDR3aa: CASSIGGEQYF
v_gene: TRBV27; j_gene: TRBJ2-3; d_gene: TRBD1; abundance: NA; CDR3nt: TGTGCCAGCAGTGACGGACAGGGTTCAAGAGATACGCAGTATTTT; CDR3aa: CASSDGQGSRDTQYF
v_gene: TRBV6-1; j_gene: TRBJ2-2; d_gene: TRBD2; abundance: NA; CDR3nt: TGTGCCAGCAGTGACCGGACTAGCGGGAGGCCCCCCGGGGAGCTGTTTTTT; CDR3aa: CASSDRTSGRPPGELFF
v_gene: TRBV19; j_gene: TRBJ1-1; d_gene: NA; abundance: NA; CDR3nt: TGTGCCAGTACCTCCCCTGGGGGGGCGTCTCCCCAGGCTGAAGCTTTCTTT; CDR3aa: CASTSPGGASPQAEAFF
v_gene: TRBV11-2; j_gene: TRBJ1-3; d_gene: NA; abundance: NA; CDR3nt: TGTGCCAGCAGCTTCATATACTCTGGAAACACCATATATTTT; CDR3aa: CASSFIYSGNTIYF
v_gene: TRBV28; j_gene: TRBJ2-3; d_gene: TRBD2; abundance: NA; CDR3nt: TGTGCCAGCAGTCGCCCGGGACTAGCGGTAATACGCACAGATACGCAGTATTTT; CDR3aa: CASSRPGLAVIRTDTQYF
v_gene: TRBV14; j_gene: TRBJ2-7; d_gene: NA; abundance: NA; CDR3nt: TGTGCCAGCAGCCAGGCGACTTGGACCCAGCAGTACTTC; CDR3aa: CASSQATWTQQYF
v_gene: TRBV28; j_gene: TRBJ1-2; d_gene: NA; abundance: NA; CDR3nt: TGTGCCGGAGGACTCGTCGGACAGTCCTATGGCTACACCTTC; CDR3aa: CAGGLVGQSYGYTF
v_gene: TRBV28; j_gene: TRBJ2-6; d_gene: NA; abundance: NA; CDR3nt: TGTGCCAGCAGTTTCAGGGGCGGCTCTGGGGCCAACGTCCTGACTTTC; CDR3aa: CASSFRGGSGANVLTF
v_gene: TRBV27; j_gene: TRBJ2-1; d_gene: TRBD2; abundance: NA; CDR3nt: TGTGCCAGCAGGAGGACTAGCGGCCCTTACAATGAGCAGTTCTTC; CDR3aa: CASRRTSGPYNEQFF
v_gene: TRBV3-1/TRBV3-2; j_gene: TRBJ2-3; d_gene: TRBD1; abundance: NA; CDR3nt: TGTGCCAGCAGCCATTCTTTAGGGGGCGGCACAGATACGCAGTATTTT; CDR3aa: CASSHSLGGGTDTQYF
v_gene: TRBV27; j_gene: TRBJ2-1; d_gene: TRBD2; abundance: NA; CDR3nt: TGTGCCAGCAGTTTAATGAGACCGCTAGCGGGAGGGTTATACAATGAGCAGTTCTTC; CDR3aa: CASSLMRPLAGGLYNEQFF
v_gene: TRBV4-3; j_gene: TRBJ2-2; d_gene: NA; abundance: NA; CDR3nt: TGCGCCAGCAGCCAACAGGCCGGGACGTCGAACACCGGGGAGCTGTTTTTT; CDR3aa: CASSQQAGTSNTGELFF
v_gene: TRBV6-5; j_gene: TRBJ1-6; d_gene: NA; abundance: once; CDR3nt: TGTGCCAGCAGTTACTCGCGGGGGCAACTGAATTCACCCCTCCACTTT; CDR3aa: CASSYSRGQLNSPLHF
v_gene: TRBV7-2; j_gene: TRBJ2-1; d_gene: NA; abundance: NA; CDR3nt: TGTGCCAGCAGCTGGGCGGCCTCCTACAATGAGCAGTTCTTC; CDR3aa: CASSWAASYNEQFF
v_gene: TRBV28; j_gene: TRBJ2-2; d_gene: NA; abundance: NA; CDR3nt: TGTGCCAGCAGTTTACCCCCGGGCGGGGAGCTGTTTTTT; CDR3aa: CASSLPPGGELFF
v_gene: TRBV15; j_gene: TRBJ2-7; d_gene: NA; abundance: NA; CDR3nt: TGTGCCACCAGCAGAGGGTGGGATGACTACGAGCAGTACTTC; CDR3aa: CATSRGWDDYEQYF
v_gene: TRBV4-3; j_gene: TRBJ1-2; d_gene: NA; abundance: NA; CDR3nt: TGCGCCAGCAGCCAAGAGAACACAAGGCCCCCCTATGGCTACACCTTC; CDR3aa: CASSQENTRPPYGYTF
v_gene: TRBV5-1; j_gene: TRBJ2-3; d_gene: NA; abundance: NA; CDR3nt: TGCGCCAGCAGCTTGGTAGGCACAGATACGCAGTATTTT; CDR3aa: CASSLVGTDTQYF
v_gene: TRBV24-1; j_gene: TRBJ1-1; d_gene: NA; abundance: NA; CDR3nt: TGTGCCACCAGTGATCGACAGAACACTGAAGCTTTCTTT; CDR3aa: CATSDRQNTEAFF
v_gene: TRBV6-5; j_gene: TRBJ2-7; d_gene: NA; abundance: NA; CDR3nt: TGTGCCAGCAGTTACTCGGGGACGGACCTCTCCTACGAGCAGTACTTC; CDR3aa: CASSYSGTDLSYEQYF
v_gene: TRBV18; j_gene: TRBJ1-6; d_gene: NA; abundance: NA; CDR3nt: TGTGCCAGCTCATACGTCGACAGGATTGGGGATAATTCACCCCTCCACTTT; CDR3aa: CASSYVDRIGDNSPLHF
v_gene: TRBV24-1; j_gene: TRBJ1-2; d_gene: NA; abundance: once; CDR3nt: TGTGCCACCAGTGACGCGGACTATGGCTACACCTTC; CDR3aa: CATSDADYGYTF
v_gene: TRBV27; j_gene: TRBJ2-7; d_gene: TRBD1; abundance: NA; CDR3nt: TGTGCCAGCAGCCGAGGGACAGGGGGTTACCCCCGTTCGGCCTACGAGCAGTACTTC; CDR3aa: CASSRGTGGYPRSAYEQYF
v_gene: TRBV24-1; j_gene: TRBJ1-2; d_gene: TRBD1; abundance: NA; CDR3nt: TGTGCCACCAGTGGCGGACAGGGCAGACAAGGCTACACCTTC; CDR3aa: CATSGGQGRQGYTF